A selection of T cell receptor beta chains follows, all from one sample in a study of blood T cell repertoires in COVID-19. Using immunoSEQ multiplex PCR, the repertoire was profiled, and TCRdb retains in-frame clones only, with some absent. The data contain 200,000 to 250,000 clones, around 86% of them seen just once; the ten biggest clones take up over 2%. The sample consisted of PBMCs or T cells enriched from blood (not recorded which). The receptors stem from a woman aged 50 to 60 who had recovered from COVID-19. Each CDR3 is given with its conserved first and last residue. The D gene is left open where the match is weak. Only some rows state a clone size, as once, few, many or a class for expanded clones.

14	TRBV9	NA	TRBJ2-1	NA	CASSEGGTWNEQFF	TGTGCCAGCAGCGAGGGGGGGACTTGGAATGAGCAGTTCTTC
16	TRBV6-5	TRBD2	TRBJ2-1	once	CASSYSRTSGINEQFF	TGTGCCAGCAGTTACTCGAGGACTAGCGGGATCAATGAGCAGTTCTTC
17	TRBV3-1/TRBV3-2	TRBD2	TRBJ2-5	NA	CASSQCSRLAWSGTQYF	TGTGCCAGCAGCCAATGCTCGCGACTAGCGTGGAGCGGGACCCAGTACTTC
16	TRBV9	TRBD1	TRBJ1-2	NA	CASSVDSRQGADGYTF	TGTGCCAGCAGCGTAGACTCGAGACAGGGGGCGGATGGCTACACCTTC
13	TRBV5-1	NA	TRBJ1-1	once	CASSTPGNTEAFF	TGCGCCAGCAGCACTCCTGGGAACACTGAAGCTTTCTTT
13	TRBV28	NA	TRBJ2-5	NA	CASSPEPQETQYF	TGTGCCAGCAGCCCCGAGCCCCAAGAGACCCAGTACTTC
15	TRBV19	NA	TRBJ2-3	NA	CASSKRNRNYDTQYF	TGTGCCAGTAGTAAGCGAAACCGAAATTATGATACGCAGTATTTT
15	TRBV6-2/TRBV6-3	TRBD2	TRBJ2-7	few	CASSVSGGANYEQYF	TGTGCCAGCAGTGTTAGCGGGGGGGCTAACTACGAGCAGTACTTC
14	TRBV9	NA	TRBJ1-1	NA	CASSARQLNTEAFF	TGTGCCAGCAGCGCCAGACAGTTGAACACTGAAGCTTTCTTT
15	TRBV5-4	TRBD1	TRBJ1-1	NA	CASRAGQTTNTEAFF	TGTGCCAGCAGGGCGGGACAGACTACGAACACTGAAGCTTTCTTT
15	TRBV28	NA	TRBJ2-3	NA	CASSLVWGGKDTQYF	TGTGCCAGCAGCTTAGTGTGGGGAGGAAAAGATACGCAGTATTTT
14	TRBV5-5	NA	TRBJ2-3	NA	CASAQAPRTDTQYF	TGTGCCAGCGCCCAGGCCCCGCGAACAGATACGCAGTATTTT
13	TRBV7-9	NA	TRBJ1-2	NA	CASSPQHSVGYTF	TGTGCCAGCAGCCCACAGCACTCAGTTGGCTACACCTTC
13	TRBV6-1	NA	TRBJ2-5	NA	CASTAGPFETQYF	TGTGCCAGTACGGCAGGGCCGTTTGAGACCCAGTACTTC
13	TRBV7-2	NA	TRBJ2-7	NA	CASSLGLAGLVVF	TGTGCCAGCAGCTTAGGGTTGGCGGGATTGGTGGTCTTC
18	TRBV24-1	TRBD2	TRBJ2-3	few	CATSDLPVAGGRADTQYF	TGTGCCACCAGTGATTTGCCCGTAGCGGGAGGAAGGGCAGATACGCAGTATTTT
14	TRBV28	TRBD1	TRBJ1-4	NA	CATLLRQGNEKLFF	TGTGCCACCTTATTACGACAGGGGAATGAAAAACTGTTTTTT
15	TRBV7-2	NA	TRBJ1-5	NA	CASSLAGAPNQPQHF	TGTGCCAGCAGCTTAGCAGGGGCGCCCAATCAGCCCCAGCATTTT
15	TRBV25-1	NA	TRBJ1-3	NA	CASSLGGVRGNTIYF	TGTGCCAGCAGTCTAGGGGGAGTACGTGGAAACACCATATATTTT
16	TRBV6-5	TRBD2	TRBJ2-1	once	CASSYSGVAGDNEQFF	TGTGCCAGCAGTTACTCCGGAGTAGCGGGGGACAATGAGCAGTTCTTC
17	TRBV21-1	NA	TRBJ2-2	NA	CASSKALLGQGGGELFF	TGTGCCAGCAGCAAAGCGCTTTTAGGACAGGGTGGCGGGGAGCTGTTTTTT
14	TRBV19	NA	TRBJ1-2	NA	CASSIGAWAYGYTF	TGTGCCAGTAGTATAGGGGCGTGGGCTTATGGCTACACCTTC
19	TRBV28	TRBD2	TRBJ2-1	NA	CASKLRGWSGKTPYNEQFF	TGTGCCAGCAAACTTCGAGGGTGGAGCGGGAAGACCCCCTACAATGAGCAGTTCTTC
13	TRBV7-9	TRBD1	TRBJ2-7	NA	CASSPRTGYEQYF	TGTGCCAGCAGCCCTAGGACAGGCTACGAGCAGTACTTC